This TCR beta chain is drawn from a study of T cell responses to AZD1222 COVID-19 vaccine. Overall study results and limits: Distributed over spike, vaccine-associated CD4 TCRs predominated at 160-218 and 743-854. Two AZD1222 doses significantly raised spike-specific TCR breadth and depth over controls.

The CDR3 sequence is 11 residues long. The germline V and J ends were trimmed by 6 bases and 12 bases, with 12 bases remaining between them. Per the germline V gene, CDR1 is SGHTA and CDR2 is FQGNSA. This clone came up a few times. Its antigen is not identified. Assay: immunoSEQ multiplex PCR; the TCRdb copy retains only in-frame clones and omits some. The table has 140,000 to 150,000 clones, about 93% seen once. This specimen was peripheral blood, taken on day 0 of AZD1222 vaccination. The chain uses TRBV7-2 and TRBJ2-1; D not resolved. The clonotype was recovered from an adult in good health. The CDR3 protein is CASRVQALQFF. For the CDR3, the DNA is TGTGCCAGCAGAGTACAAGCGTTGCAGTTCTTC.